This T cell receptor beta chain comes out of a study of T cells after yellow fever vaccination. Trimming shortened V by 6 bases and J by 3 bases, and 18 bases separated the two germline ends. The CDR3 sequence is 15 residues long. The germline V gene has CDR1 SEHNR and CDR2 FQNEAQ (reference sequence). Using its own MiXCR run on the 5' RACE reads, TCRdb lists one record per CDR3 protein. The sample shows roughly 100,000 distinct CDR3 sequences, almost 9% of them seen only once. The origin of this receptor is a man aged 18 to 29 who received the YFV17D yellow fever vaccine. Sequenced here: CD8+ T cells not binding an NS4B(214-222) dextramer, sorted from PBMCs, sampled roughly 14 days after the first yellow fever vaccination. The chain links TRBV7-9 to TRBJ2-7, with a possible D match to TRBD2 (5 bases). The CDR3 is CASRSTRGRVYEQYF. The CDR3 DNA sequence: TGTGCCAGCAGATCCACCCGGGGTAGGGTCTACGAGCAGTACTTC.